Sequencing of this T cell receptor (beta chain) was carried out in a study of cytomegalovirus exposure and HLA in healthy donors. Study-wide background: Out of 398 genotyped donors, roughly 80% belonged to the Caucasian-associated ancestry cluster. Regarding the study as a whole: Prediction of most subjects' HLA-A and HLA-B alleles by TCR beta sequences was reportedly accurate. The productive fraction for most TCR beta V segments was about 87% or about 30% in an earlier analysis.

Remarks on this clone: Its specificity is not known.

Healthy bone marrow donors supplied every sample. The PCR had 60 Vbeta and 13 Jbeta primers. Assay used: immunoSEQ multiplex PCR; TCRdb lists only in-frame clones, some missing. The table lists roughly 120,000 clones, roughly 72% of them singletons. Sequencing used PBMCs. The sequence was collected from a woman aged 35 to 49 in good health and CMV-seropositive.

The CDR3 here is CASSLDRPTEAFF. The CDR3 DNA sequence: TGTGCCAGCAGCTTGGACAGGCCCACTGAAGCTTTCTTT. The V gene is TRBV5-5, the J gene TRBJ1-1, with D possibly being TRBD1 (5 bases). Per the germline V gene, CDR1 is SGHKS and CDR2 is YYEKEE (reference sequence). Trimming took 0 bases from V and 4 from J, leaving 7 bases between them. There are 13 residues in the CDR3.